This TCR delta chain originates from a study of Vδ1+ human thymocytes. Study-wide findings and caveats: Thymic TRG and TRD repertoires appeared highly polyclonal.

Sequences come from RNA converted to cDNA by reverse transcription. Multiplex PCR used pooled V-gene forward primers and a constant-region reverse primer to amplify CDR3s. TCRdb re-called the multiplex PCR reads through CATT. The sample has about 75,000 delta-chain clones, 30% to 45% seen once. In germline, CDR1 is TSWWSYY, CDR2 QGS. This CDR3 has 20 amino acids. V lost 0 bases to trimming and J lost 1 base; unmatched junction nucleotides: 15. Note on this clone: Antigen: not known.

The receptor was isolated from a boy younger than two who had congenital heart surgery. Sample: Vdelta1+ gamma-delta thymocytes from the thymus. Subset specified: FACS-sorted CD3+ TCRalphabeta- TCRVdelta1+ TCRVdelta2- thymocytes. The rearrangement uses TRDV1 and TRDJ1; 9 bases are shared with TRDD3. CDR3 loop: CALGELVALPWGIGTDKLIF. DNA of the CDR3: TGTGCTCTTGGGGAACTAGTTGCCCTACCCTGGGGGATCGGCACCGATAAACTCATCTTT.